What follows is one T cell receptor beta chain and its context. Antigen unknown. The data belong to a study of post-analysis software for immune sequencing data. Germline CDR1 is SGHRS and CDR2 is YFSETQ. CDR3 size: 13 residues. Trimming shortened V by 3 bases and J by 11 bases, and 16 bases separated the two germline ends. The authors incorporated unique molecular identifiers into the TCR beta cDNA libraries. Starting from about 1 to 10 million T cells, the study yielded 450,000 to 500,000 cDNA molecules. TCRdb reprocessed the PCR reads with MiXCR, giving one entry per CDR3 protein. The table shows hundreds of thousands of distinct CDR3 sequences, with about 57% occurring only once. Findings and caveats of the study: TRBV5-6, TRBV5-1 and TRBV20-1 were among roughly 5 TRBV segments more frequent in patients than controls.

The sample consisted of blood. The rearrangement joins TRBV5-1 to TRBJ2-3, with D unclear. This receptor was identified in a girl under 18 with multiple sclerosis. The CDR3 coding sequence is TGCGCCAGCAGCTCCCTTGGTGGCGGAATGCAGTATTTT. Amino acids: CASSSLGGGMQYF. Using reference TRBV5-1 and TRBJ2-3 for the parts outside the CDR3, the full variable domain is KAGVTQTPRYLIKTRGQQVTLSCSPISGHRSVSWYQQTPGQGLQFLFEYFSETQRNKGNFPGRFSGRQFSNSRSEMNVSTLELGDSALYLCASSSLGGGMQYFGPGTRLTVL.